This entry lists 9 T cell receptor beta chains sequenced from one sample in a study of blood T cell repertoires in COVID-19. This table comes from immunoSEQ multiplex PCR, and its TCRdb copy is limited to in-frame clones, with some not included. The table records 70,000 or so clones, approximately 80% of them present only once. The sequenced sample consisted of peripheral blood. The receptors shown here come from a human donor in a cohort sampled during active COVID-19.

This chain uses TRBV19 with TRBJ1-2; a weak D match, TRBD1 (5 bases). The CDR3 runs to 14 residues. Germline V gene data show CDR1 as LNHDA and CDR2 as SQIVND (reference sequence). V dropped 8 bases and J dropped 2 bases, with 15 bases sitting between them. CDR3 DNA: TGTGCCAGTGGGATAACCACAGGCAACTATGGCTACACCTTC. Amino acids: CASGITTGNYGYTF.

The rearrangement uses TRBV5-1 and TRBJ2-3; TRBD2 agrees at 10 bases. Germline CDR1 and CDR2: SGHRS and YFSETQ. V gave up 2 bases and J gave up 3 bases; unmatched junction bases: 3. CDR3 length: 15 amino acids. Here the CDR3 reads CASSFQAGGTDTQYF. Written as DNA, the CDR3 is TGCGCCAGCAGCTTTCAAGCGGGGGGGACAGATACGCAGTATTTT.

This clone has only a few counts. The chain joins TRBV5-1 to TRBJ2-7; 10 nucleotides agree with TRBD2. Germline assignment: CDR1 SGHRS and CDR2 YFSETQ. Trimming at V came to 3 bases and at J to 4 bases, leaving 4 bases not matched to a gene. The CDR3 has 14 residues. CDR3 DNA: TGCGCCAGCAGCTCGACTAGCGGGTCTTACGAGCAGTACTTC. Protein product: CASSSTSGSYEQYF.

The chain recombines TRBV11-2 with TRBJ2-2; no clear D. The CDR3 extends over 14 amino acids. The V gene lost 5 bases and the J gene lost 4 bases, with 11 bases spanning the gap. Germline CDR1 SGHAT, CDR2 FQNNGV. CDR3 in DNA: TGTGCCAGCAGCCTCGAACCAGTCACCGGGGAGCTGTTTTTT. It yields the protein CASSLEPVTGELFF.

The chain joins TRBV24-1 to TRBJ2-5, with TRBD2 matching over 9 bases. Germline assignment: CDR1 KGHDR and CDR2 SFDVKD. This CDR3 has 13 amino acids. J gave up 2 bases and V 8 bases, and 2 bases lay outside the gene matches. The CDR3 spells CATTSGTQETQYF. In DNA, the CDR3 is TGTGCCACCACTAGCGGGACGCAAGAGACCCAGTACTTC.

The CDR3 DNA reads as TGTGCCAGCAGTACCAGTGGCGGGAAAGAGACCCAGTACTTC. Translated, it gives CASSTSGGKETQYF. The chain couples TRBV7-8 to TRBJ2-5; TRBD2 is a possible D gene (6 bases). CDR3 size: 14 residues. From germline, CDR1 is SGHVS and CDR2 FQNEAQ. Trimming removed 6 bases at V and 3 bases at J, with 14 bases between.

The chain links TRBV10-3 to TRBJ2-2, with 9 positions matching TRBD1. The trim removed 3 bases at V and 4 bases at J, leaving 3 bases unmatched. CDR3 size: 15 residues. From germline, CDR1 is ENHRY and CDR2 SYGVKD. The CDR3 DNA reads TGTGCCATCAGTGATGGGACAGGGTTCACCGGGGAGCTGTTTTTT. The encoded protein is CAISDGTGFTGELFF.

The rearrangement links TRBV4-2 to TRBJ1-2; TRBD1 agrees at 10 bases. The junction had 4 bases not matched to a gene; V was cut back by 1 base and J by 8 bases. CDR3 size: 14 residues. In germline, CDR1 is LGHNA, CDR2 YNFKEQ. CDR3: CASSQVLTGGGYTF. The DNA for the CDR3 is TGTGCCAGCAGCCAAGTTCTGACAGGGGGCGGCTACACCTTC.

V is TRBV2 and J is TRBJ2-7, with 7 bases aligning to TRBD1. This CDR3 is built from 14 residues. J gave up 1 base and V 5 bases, and 5 bases lay outside the gene matches. CDR1 is SNHLY and CDR2 is FYNNEI in the germline V gene. In DNA form, the CDR3 reads TGTGCCAGCAGTCTCGGACAGGCATCCTACGAGCAGTACTTC. Residues: CASSLGQASYEQYF.